These 21 T cell receptor beta chains came from one sample sequenced in a study of metastatic and nonmetastatic thyroid tumors. TCRdb re-analyzed the PCR reads using MiXCR. The sample records fewer than 35,000 clones, 20% to 25% being singletons. Ahead of thyroid surgery, no patient had received treatment of any kind. Sequencing input: tumor tissue. Receptor source: a male donor with papillary thyroid cancer or a benign thyroid nodule (not recorded which). Some clones in this sample may be carry-over from other donors' samples.

The chain carries TRBV20-1 and TRBJ2-7; TRBD2 might be the D (6 bases). The germline CDR1 and CDR2 sequences are DFQATT and SNEGSKA (reference sequence). The CDR3 has 16 residues. Trimming left V 4 bases short and J 3 bases short, with 22 bases between. CDR3 region: CSAIALLAGVGYEQYF. The CDR3 DNA sequence: TGCAGTGCTATAGCCTTACTAGCTGGAGTTGGCTACGAGCAGTACTTC.

This clone has more than one count but fewer than ten. J is TRBJ1-1 and V is TRBV6-2 or TRBV6-3; D unresolved. This CDR3 comprises 14 residues. The V gene lost 1 base and the J gene lost 5 bases, with 11 bases spanning the gap. Germline CDR1 is MNHEY and CDR2 is SVGEGT. The CDR3: CASSYLSSGTEAFF. The CDR3 nucleotides are TGTGCCAGCAGTTACTTATCCAGCGGGACTGAAGCTTTCTTT.

This clone was seen repeatedly, ten times or more. This sequence joins TRBV20-1 and TRBJ2-3, with TRBD2 identical over 12 bases. Germline V gene data show CDR1 as DFQATT and CDR2 as SNEGSKA (reference sequence). Losses at the gene ends were 0 bases for V and 2 bases for J; bases not matched to a gene: 6. The CDR3 is made up of 17 amino acids. CDR3 residues: CSARDTRTSGTTDTQYF. In nucleotides, the CDR3 is TGCAGTGCTAGAGATACCCGGACTAGCGGGACCACAGATACGCAGTATTTT.

V usage is TRBV13 and J usage is TRBJ1-3, with unresolved D. From germline, CDR1 is PRHDT and CDR2 FYEKMQ (reference sequence). V dropped 2 bases and J dropped 7 bases, with 9 bases sitting between them. The CDR3 extends over 13 amino acids. The CDR3 region is CASSLNLGNTIYF. The CDR3 DNA reads TGTGCCAGCAGCTTAAACTTAGGGAACACCATATATTTT.

This clone was detected many times. The V call is TRBV19, the J call TRBJ2-2, with D perhaps assigned TRBD1 or TRBD2 (7 bases each). The CDR3 spans 16 residues. V was cut by 1 base and J by 8 bases, with 17 bases left in between. CDR1 LNHDA and CDR2 SQIVND come from the germline V gene (reference sequence). The CDR3 reads CASSIVAGAQGGELFF. CDR3 nucleotide sequence: TGTGCCAGTAGTATAGTGGCGGGGGCACAGGGGGGGGAGCTGTTTTTT.

V gene TRBV20-1 combines with J gene TRBJ2-1; 7 bases fit TRBD1. The V gene's germline CDR1 is DFQATT and CDR2 SNEGSKA (reference sequence). This CDR3 has 15 amino acids. J gave up 8 bases and V 0 bases, and 10 bases lay outside the gene matches. The CDR3 sequence: CSARDRDTGAHEQFF. Here the CDR3 DNA reads TGCAGTGCTAGAGATAGGGATACAGGGGCCCATGAGCAGTTCTTC.

The chain carries TRBV30 and TRBJ1-1; no clear D. With 2 bases removed from V and 1 base from J, the gap between germline ends came to 11 bases. Germline CDR1 and CDR2: GTSNPN and SVGIG (reference sequence). The CDR3 totals 14 residues. CDR3: CAWSKNVPNTEAFF. DNA for the CDR3: TGTGCCTGGAGTAAGAACGTACCGAACACTGAAGCTTTCTTT.

This clone was detected ten times or more. The V and J genes are TRBV24-1 and TRBJ2-1, with 11 bases fitting TRBD2. After removal of 5 bases from V and 9 bases from J, the junction contained 8 bases not matched to a gene. This CDR3 spans 15 amino acids. Germline V CDR1 and CDR2: KGHDR, SFDVKD. CDR3 region: CATSVVSGRATEQFF. CDR3 in DNA: TGTGCCACCAGTGTTGTTAGCGGGAGGGCCACTGAGCAGTTCTTC.

This clone was seen repeatedly, ten times or more. The chain is built from TRBV7-2 and TRBJ1-1; D is undetermined. The CDR3 consists of 13 residues. Germline V gives CDR1 SGHTA, CDR2 FQGNSA. V dropped 4 bases and J dropped 8 bases, with 14 bases sitting between them. CDR3 nucleotides: TGTGCCAGCAGCTCGCCCGGGCCGAGGGAAGCTTTCTTT. The encoded protein is CASSSPGPREAFF. The full variable domain, completed using reference TRBV7-2 and TRBJ1-1, is GAGVSQSPSNKVTEKGKDVELRCDPISGHTALYWYRQSLGQGLEFLIYFQGNSAPDKSGLPSDRFSAERTGGSVSTLTIQRTQQEDSAVYLCASSSPGPREAFFGQGTRLTVV.

The CDR3 is CASSQELLVIYEQYF. CDR3 DNA sequence: TGTGCCAGCAGCCAAGAGCTTCTCGTTATCTACGAGCAGTACTTC. The V and J genes are TRBV4-2 and TRBJ2-7; no reliable D call. Germline CDR1 and CDR2: LGHNA and YNFKEQ. CDR3 length: 15 residues. V lost 0 bases and J lost 3, with 12 bases in between.

About this clone itself: Other nucleotide sequences in the sample specify the same CDR3. V is TRBV11-2 and J is TRBJ2-5; D remains ambiguous. The V and J ends lost 5 bases and 11 bases respectively, with 24 bases between them. The CDR3 loop spans 15 amino acids. Germline assignment: CDR1 SGHAT and CDR2 FQNNGV. The CDR3: CASSTRTRWVETQYF. CDR3 coding DNA: TGTGCCAGCAGCACCCGGACCCGTTGGGTTGAAACACAGTACTTC.

This clone was counted many times. CDR3 region: CAWSREYEQYF. In DNA, the CDR3 is TGTGCCTGGAGTAGGGAGTACGAGCAGTACTTC. This sequence joins TRBV30 and TRBJ2-7; TRBD2 is a possible D gene (5 bases). Germline CDR1 is GTSNPN and CDR2 is SVGIG (reference sequence). Trimming removed 2 bases at V and 4 bases at J, with 6 bases between. The CDR3 totals 11 residues.

The V call is TRBV12-3 or TRBV12-4, the J call TRBJ2-7, with D possibly being TRBD2 (5 bases). The V end was cut by 9 bases, the J end by 5 bases, with 8 bases between. This CDR3 comprises 10 residues. CDR3 coding DNA: TGTGCCAGTGGCGGGCACGAGCAGTACTTC. It translates to CASGGHEQYF.

This clone was detected only a few times. The V gene is TRBV6-5, the J gene TRBJ1-6; D call uncertain. The CDR3 sequence is 12 residues long. The germline V and J ends were trimmed by 7 bases and 9 bases, with 10 bases remaining between them. Germline CDR1 is MNHEY and CDR2 is SVGAGI. CDR3 residues: CASNLGFSPLHF. The CDR3, as DNA: TGTGCCAGCAATTTGGGGTTTTCACCCCTCCACTTT.

This clone was seen at least ten times. The V call is TRBV20-1, the J call TRBJ2-7; a possible D gene is TRBD2 (6 bases). The CDR3 covers 14 residues. The germline CDR1 and CDR2 sequences are DFQATT and SNEGSKA (reference sequence). Trimming took 5 bases from V and 1 from J, leaving 15 bases between them. CDR3 in DNA: TGCAGTGCTCGACCGGGACTCGCTTCCTACGAGCAGTACTTC. This encodes CSARPGLASYEQYF.

A few counts support this clone. V is TRBV7-3 and J is TRBJ1-1; D uncertain. Trimming removed 6 bases at V and 0 bases at J, with 8 bases between. The CDR3 runs 13 residues. Germline V gene sequence: CDR1 SGHTA, CDR2 FQGTGA. DNA of the CDR3: TGTGCCAGCAGTACGCAGGTGAACACTGAAGCTTTCTTT. It is translated as CASSTQVNTEAFF.

In this sample, this clone turned up many times. J is TRBJ2-7 and V is TRBV5-1; TRBD1 aligns across 7 bases. The CDR3 sequence is 16 residues long. Looked up from germline, CDR1 is SGHRS and CDR2 is YFSETQ. The V gene end was trimmed by 5 bases and the J gene end by 5 bases; junction bases not matched to a gene: 16. The chain's CDR3 is CASSHTRTGRLHEQYF. CDR3 DNA: TGCGCCAGCAGTCACACACGGACAGGACGCCTCCACGAGCAGTACTTC.

Ten or more counts support this clone. In DNA form, the CDR3 reads TGTGCCAGCAGTTTTTCCGGGACAGGGGCTCAAGAGACCCAGTACTTC. As protein: CASSFSGTGAQETQYF. The chain employs TRBV28 and TRBJ2-5, with TRBD1 matching over 10 bases. The CDR3 covers 16 residues. Per germline, CDR1 MDHEN and CDR2 SYDVKM. V lost 3 bases and J lost 2; bases outside the gene matches: 6.

The V call is TRBV6-4, the J call TRBJ2-1, with D hard to call. Germline CDR1 MRHNA, CDR2 SNTAGT. This CDR3 spans 13 amino acids. V was clipped by 7 bases and J by 3 bases, with 10 bases between them. CDR3 loop: CASIYMDYNEQFF. CDR3 sequence (DNA): TGTGCCAGCATTTACATGGACTACAATGAGCAGTTCTTC.

This clone was observed at least ten times. V gene TRBV2 combines with J gene TRBJ2-7; D not certain. CDR3 length: 12 residues. Per the germline V gene, CDR1 is SNHLY and CDR2 is FYNNEI. V lost 8 bases and J 0 bases, leaving 8 bases between the germline ends. The CDR3 region is CASLGNSYEQYF. Here the CDR3 DNA reads TGTGCCAGCCTGGGAAACTCCTACGAGCAGTACTTC. Full variable domain (outside the CDR3, taken from reference TRBV2 and TRBJ2-7): EPEVTQTPSHQVTQMGQEVILRCVPISNHLYFYWYRQILGQKVEFLVSFYNNEISEKSEIFDDQFSVERPDGSNFTLKIRSTKLEDSAMYFCASLGNSYEQYFGPGTRLTVT.

This clone was counted many times. The chain joins TRBV7-8 to TRBJ2-5, with TRBD1 matching 11 bases. This CDR3 contains 14 residues. J gave up 6 bases and V 8 bases, and 8 bases lay outside the gene matches. Germline V gene lookup returns CDR1 SGHVS and CDR2 FQNEAQ. The CDR3 region is CASGRGQGAKTQYF. CDR3 nucleotides: TGTGCCAGCGGACGTGGACAGGGGGCAAAGACCCAGTACTTC.